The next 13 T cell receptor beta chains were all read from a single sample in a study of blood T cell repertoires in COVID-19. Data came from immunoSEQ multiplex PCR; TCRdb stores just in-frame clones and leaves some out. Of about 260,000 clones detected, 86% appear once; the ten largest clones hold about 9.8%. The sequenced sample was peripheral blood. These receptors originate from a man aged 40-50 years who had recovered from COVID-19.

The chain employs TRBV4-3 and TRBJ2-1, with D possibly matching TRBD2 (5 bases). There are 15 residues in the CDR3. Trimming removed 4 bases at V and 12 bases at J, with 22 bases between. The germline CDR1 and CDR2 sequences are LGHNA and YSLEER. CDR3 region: CASSPSGRGGAGQFF. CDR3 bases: TGCGCCAGCAGCCCATCGGGCAGAGGAGGAGCCGGGCAGTTCTTC.

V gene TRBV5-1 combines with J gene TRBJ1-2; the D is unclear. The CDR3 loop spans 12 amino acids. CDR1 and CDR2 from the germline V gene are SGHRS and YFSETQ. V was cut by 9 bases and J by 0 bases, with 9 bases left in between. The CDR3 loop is CATGEANYGYTF. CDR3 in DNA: TGCGCCACTGGGGAGGCTAACTATGGCTACACCTTC.

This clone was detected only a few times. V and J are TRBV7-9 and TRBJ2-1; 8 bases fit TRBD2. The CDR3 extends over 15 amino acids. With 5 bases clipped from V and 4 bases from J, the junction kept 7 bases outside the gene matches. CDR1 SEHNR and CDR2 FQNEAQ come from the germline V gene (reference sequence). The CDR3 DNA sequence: TGTGCCAGCAGCCTATGGGGCGGGGGGTACAATGAGCAGTTCTTC. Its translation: CASSLWGGGYNEQFF.

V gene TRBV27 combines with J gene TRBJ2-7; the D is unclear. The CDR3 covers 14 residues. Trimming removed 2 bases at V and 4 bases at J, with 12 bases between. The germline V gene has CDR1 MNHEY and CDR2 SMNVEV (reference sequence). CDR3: CASSLGVSGYEQYF. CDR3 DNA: TGTGCCAGCAGTTTAGGTGTCTCCGGGTACGAGCAGTACTTC.

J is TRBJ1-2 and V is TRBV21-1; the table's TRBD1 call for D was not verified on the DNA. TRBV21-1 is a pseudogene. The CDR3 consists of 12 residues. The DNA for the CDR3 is TGTGCCACCGGTGGACAGGGCTGGGGCTACACCTTC. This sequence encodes CATGGQGWGYTF.

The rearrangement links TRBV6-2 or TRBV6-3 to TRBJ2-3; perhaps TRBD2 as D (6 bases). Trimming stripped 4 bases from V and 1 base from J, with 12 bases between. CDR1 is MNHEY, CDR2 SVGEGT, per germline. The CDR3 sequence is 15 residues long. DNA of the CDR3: TGTGCCAGCAGTTTGGGGGGAGGAGGCACAGATACGCAGTATTTT. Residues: CASSLGGGGTDTQYF.

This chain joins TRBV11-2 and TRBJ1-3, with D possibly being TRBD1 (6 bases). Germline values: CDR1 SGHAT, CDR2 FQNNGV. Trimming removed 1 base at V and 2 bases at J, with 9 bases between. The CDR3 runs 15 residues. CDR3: CASSLVPGAGNTIYF. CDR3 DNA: TGTGCCAGCAGCTTAGTTCCAGGGGCTGGAAACACCATATATTTT.

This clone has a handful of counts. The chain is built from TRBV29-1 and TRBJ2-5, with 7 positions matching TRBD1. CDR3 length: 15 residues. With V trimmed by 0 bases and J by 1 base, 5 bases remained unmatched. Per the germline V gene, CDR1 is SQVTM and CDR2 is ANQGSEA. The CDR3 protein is CSVEDTGTVQETQYF. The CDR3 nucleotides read TGCAGCGTTGAAGATACGGGGACAGTCCAAGAGACCCAGTACTTC.

CDR3 sequence reads: CASSLAGGPNIQYF. The CDR3 DNA is TGTGCCAGCAGCTTAGCAGGGGGCCCAAACATTCAGTACTTC. The chain links TRBV7-9 to TRBJ2-4; TRBD1 agrees at 7 bases. The CDR3 contains 14 residues. In germline, CDR1 is SEHNR, CDR2 FQNEAQ (reference sequence). The V segment lost 0 bases and the J segment 6 bases; nucleotides outside the gene matches: 2.

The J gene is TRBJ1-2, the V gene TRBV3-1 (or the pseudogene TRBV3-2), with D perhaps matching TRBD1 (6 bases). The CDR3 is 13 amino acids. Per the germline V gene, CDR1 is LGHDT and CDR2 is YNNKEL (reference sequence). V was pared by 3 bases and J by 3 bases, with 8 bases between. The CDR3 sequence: CASSHWTDYGYTF. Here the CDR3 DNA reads TGTGCCAGCAGCCATTGGACAGACTATGGCTACACCTTC.

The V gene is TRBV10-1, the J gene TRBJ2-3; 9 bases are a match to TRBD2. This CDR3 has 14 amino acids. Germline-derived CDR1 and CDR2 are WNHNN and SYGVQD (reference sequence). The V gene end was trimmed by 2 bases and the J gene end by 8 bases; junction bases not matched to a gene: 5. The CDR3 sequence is CASSETGLAGTQYF. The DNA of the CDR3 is TGCGCCAGCAGTGAGACGGGACTAGCTGGTACGCAGTATTTT.

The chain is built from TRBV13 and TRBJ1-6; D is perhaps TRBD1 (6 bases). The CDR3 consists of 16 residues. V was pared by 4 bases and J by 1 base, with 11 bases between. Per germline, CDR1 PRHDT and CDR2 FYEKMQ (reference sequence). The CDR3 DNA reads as TGTGCCAGCAGCTACAGGGTTATATCCTATAATTCACCCCTCCACTTT. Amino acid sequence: CASSYRVISYNSPLHF.

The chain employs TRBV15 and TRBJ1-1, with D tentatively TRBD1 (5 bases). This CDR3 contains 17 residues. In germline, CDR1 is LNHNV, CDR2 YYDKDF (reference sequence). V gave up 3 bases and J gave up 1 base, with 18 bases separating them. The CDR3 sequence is CATSSRPRGHRNTEAFF. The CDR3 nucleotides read TGTGCCACCAGCAGCCGCCCCCGCGGACACCGGAACACTGAAGCTTTCTTT.